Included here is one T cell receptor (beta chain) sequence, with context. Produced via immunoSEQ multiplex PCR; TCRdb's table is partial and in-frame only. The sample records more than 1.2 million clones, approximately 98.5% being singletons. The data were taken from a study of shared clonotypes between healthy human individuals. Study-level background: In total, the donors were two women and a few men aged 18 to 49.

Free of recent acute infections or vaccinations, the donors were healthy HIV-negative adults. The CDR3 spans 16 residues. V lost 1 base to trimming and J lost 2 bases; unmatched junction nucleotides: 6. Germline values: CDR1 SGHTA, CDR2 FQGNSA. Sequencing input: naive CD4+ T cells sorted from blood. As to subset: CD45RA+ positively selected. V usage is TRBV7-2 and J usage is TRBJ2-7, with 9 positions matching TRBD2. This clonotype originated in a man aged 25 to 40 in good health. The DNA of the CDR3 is TGTGCCAGCAGCTTAGGTAGCGGGAGTAGTGCCTACGAGCAGTACTTC. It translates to CASSLGSGSSAYEQYF. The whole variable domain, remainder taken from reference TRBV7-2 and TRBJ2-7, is GAGVSQSPSNKVTEKGKDVELRCDPISGHTALYWYRQSLGQGLEFLIYFQGNSAPDKSGLPSDRFSAERTGGSVSTLTIQRTQQEDSAVYLCASSLGSGSSAYEQYFGPGTRLTVT.